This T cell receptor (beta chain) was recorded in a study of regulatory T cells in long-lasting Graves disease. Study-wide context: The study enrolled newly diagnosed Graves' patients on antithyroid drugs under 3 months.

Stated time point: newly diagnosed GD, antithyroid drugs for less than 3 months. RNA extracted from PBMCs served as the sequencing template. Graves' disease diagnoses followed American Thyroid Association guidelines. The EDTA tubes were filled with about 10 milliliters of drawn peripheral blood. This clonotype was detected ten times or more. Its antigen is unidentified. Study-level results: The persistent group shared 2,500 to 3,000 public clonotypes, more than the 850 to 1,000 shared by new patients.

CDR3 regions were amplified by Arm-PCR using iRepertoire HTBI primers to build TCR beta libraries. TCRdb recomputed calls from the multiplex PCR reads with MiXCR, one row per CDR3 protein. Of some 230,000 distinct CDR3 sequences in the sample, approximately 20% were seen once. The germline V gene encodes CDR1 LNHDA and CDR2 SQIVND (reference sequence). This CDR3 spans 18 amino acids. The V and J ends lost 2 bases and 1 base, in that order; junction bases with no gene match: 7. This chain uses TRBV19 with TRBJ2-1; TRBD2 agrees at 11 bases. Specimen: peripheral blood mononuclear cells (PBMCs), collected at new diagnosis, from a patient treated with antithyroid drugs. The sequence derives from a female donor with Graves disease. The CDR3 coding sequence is TGTGCCAGTAGTATAACGGATTCTAGCGGGAGGTCCTACAATGAGCAGTTCTTC. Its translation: CASSITDSSGRSYNEQFF. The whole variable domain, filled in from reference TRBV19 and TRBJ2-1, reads DGGITQSPKYLFRKEGQNVTLSCEQNLNHDAMYWYRQDPGQGLRLIYYSQIVNDFQKGDIAEGYSVSREKKESFPLTVTSAQKNPTAFYLCASSITDSSGRSYNEQFFGPGTRLTVL.